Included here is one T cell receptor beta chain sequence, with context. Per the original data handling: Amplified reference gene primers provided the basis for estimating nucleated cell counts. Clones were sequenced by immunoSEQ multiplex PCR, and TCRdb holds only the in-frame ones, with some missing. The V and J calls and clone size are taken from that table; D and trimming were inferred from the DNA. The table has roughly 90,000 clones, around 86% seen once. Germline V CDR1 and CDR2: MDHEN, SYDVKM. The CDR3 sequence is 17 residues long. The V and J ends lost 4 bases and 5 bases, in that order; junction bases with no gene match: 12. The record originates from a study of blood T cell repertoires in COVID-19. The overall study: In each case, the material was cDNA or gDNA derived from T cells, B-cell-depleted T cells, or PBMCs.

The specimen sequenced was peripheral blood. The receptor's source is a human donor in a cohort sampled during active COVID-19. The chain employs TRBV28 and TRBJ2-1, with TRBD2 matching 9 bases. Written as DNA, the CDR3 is TGTGCCAGCAGTTCGCTCGGGGCGGGAGGGCGGAACAATGAGCAGTTCTTC. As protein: CASSSLGAGGRNNEQFF.